A single sample gave rise to the 11 T cell receptor beta chains below, sequenced in a study of cytomegalovirus exposure and HLA in healthy donors. Some clones are missing from TCRdb's copy, which holds only in-frame ones; the method was immunoSEQ multiplex PCR. The sample lists 110,000 or so clones, approximately 89% seen once, with more than 1.5% in the top ten. Sequences were obtained from PBMCs. These receptors all stem from a man aged 18 to 35 in good health and CMV-seronegative.

The chain combines TRBV7-9 with TRBJ1-1; 10 bases are shared with TRBD1. Germline assignment: CDR1 SEHNR and CDR2 FQNEAQ (reference sequence). After removal of 5 bases from V and 5 bases from J, the junction contained 8 bases not matched to a gene. This CDR3 is 15 amino acids long. The CDR3 spells CASSLDRGRVTEAFF. CDR3 coding DNA: TGTGCCAGCAGCCTAGACAGGGGGCGCGTGACTGAAGCTTTCTTT.

CDR3 sequence reads: CASSLELPSTDTQYF. In nucleotides, the CDR3 is TGCGCCAGCAGCTTGGAACTCCCTAGCACAGATACGCAGTATTTT. This rearrangement joins TRBV5-1 to TRBJ2-3; D gene ambiguous. The ends were cut back, 0 bases at V and 0 bases at J, with 8 bases in the middle. The germline V gene has CDR1 SGHRS and CDR2 YFSETQ. The CDR3 covers 15 residues.

This clone came up once. J is TRBJ2-3 and V is TRBV11-2; a weak D match, TRBD2 (6 bases). V dropped 1 base and J dropped 5 bases, with 13 bases sitting between them. The CDR3 length is 15 residues. CDR1 and CDR2 from the germline V gene are SGHAT and FQNNGV. Here the CDR3 reads CASSLAGVRRDTQYF. The CDR3 nucleotides read TGTGCCAGCAGCTTAGCGGGGGTTAGGCGAGATACGCAGTATTTT.

The genes are TRBV15 and TRBJ2-1; D perhaps matches TRBD1 (6 bases). This CDR3 contains 14 residues. Germline V gene sequence: CDR1 LNHNV, CDR2 YYDKDF (reference sequence). Trimming took off 3 bases at V and 8 bases at J, with 14 bases between the two ends. CDR3 loop: CATSRDSGRDEQFF. In DNA, the CDR3 is TGTGCCACCAGCAGGGACAGTGGGCGGGATGAGCAGTTCTTC.

V is TRBV6-1 and J is TRBJ2-3; the D gene is possibly TRBD2 (6 bases). Trimming took 5 bases from V and 0 from J, leaving 12 bases between them. Germline CDR1 is MNHNS and CDR2 is SASEGT. The CDR3 totals 15 residues. For the CDR3, the DNA is TGTGCCAGCAGTTTTAGCGGCCCTAGCACAGATACGCAGTATTTT. Amino acid sequence: CASSFSGPSTDTQYF.

This rearrangement joins TRBV15 to TRBJ1-1, with D possibly TRBD1 on 5 matching bases. This CDR3 comprises 18 residues. Per germline, CDR1 LNHNV and CDR2 YYDKDF (reference sequence). V lost 0 bases to trimming and J lost 7 bases, with 24 bases between them. CDR3 sequence (DNA): TGTGCCACCAGCAGAGATCTGCGGGGCTCCGGGGGTCTCGGTGAAGCTTTCTTT. It specifies CATSRDLRGSGGLGEAFF.

This chain connects TRBV6-1 to TRBJ1-2; D gene uncertain. This CDR3 is built from 13 residues. The germline V and J ends were trimmed by 5 bases and 1 base, with 8 bases remaining between them. CDR1 is MNHNS, CDR2 SASEGT, per germline. DNA of the CDR3: TGTGCCAGCAGTCAAGTCCTTAACTATGGCTACACCTTC. Its protein is CASSQVLNYGYTF.

CDR3 sequence reads: CASNRRKEAYEQYF. The CDR3 DNA reads as TGTGCCAGCAATAGAAGGAAGGAGGCTTACGAGCAGTACTTC. This chain uses TRBV28 with TRBJ2-7, with D perhaps matching TRBD2 (5 bases). Trimming removed 7 bases from V and 4 bases from J, with 17 bases in between. This CDR3 region has 14 residues. Germline lookup yields CDR1 MDHEN and CDR2 SYDVKM. Full variable domain (rest looked up from reference TRBV28 and TRBJ2-7): DVKVTQSSRYLVKRTGEKVFLECVQDMDHENMFWYRQDPGLGLRLIYFSYDVKMKEKGDIPEGYSVSREKKERFSLILESASTNQTSMYLCASNRRKEAYEQYFGPGTRLTVT.

The gene calls are TRBV5-1 and TRBJ2-3, with unresolved D. Germline CDR1 and CDR2: SGHRS and YFSETQ. The CDR3 extends over 11 amino acids. Trimming took 4 bases from V and 6 from J, leaving 6 bases between them. CDR3 protein: CASSQADTQYF. For the CDR3, the DNA is TGCGCCAGCAGCCAGGCGGATACGCAGTATTTT.

The J gene is TRBJ2-7, the V gene TRBV10-1; 7 bases are a match to TRBD1. V lost 4 bases to trimming and J lost 3 bases; unmatched junction nucleotides: 3. The CDR3 has 13 residues. Germline values: CDR1 WNHNN, CDR2 SYGVQD (reference sequence). The CDR3 DNA reads TGCGCCAGCAGTGGGGACAGCCTCTACGAGCAGTACTTC. It specifies CASSGDSLYEQYF.

The chain has TRBV5-6 and TRBJ1-1; D is possibly TRBD1 (5 bases). This CDR3 has 12 amino acids. Germline CDR1 and CDR2: SGHDT and YYEEEE. Deletions cut 2 bases from V and 4 bases from J, with 6 bases between. The CDR3 DNA sequence: TGTGCCAGCAGCTTCACAGGCACTGAAGCTTTCTTT. It specifies CASSFTGTEAFF. Full variable domain (remainder filled in from reference TRBV5-6 and TRBJ1-1): DAGVTQSPTHLIKTRGQQVTLRCSPKSGHDTVSWYQQALGQGPQFIFQYYEEEERQRGNFPDRFSGHQFPNYSSELNVNALLLGDSALYLCASSFTGTEAFFGQGTRLTVV.